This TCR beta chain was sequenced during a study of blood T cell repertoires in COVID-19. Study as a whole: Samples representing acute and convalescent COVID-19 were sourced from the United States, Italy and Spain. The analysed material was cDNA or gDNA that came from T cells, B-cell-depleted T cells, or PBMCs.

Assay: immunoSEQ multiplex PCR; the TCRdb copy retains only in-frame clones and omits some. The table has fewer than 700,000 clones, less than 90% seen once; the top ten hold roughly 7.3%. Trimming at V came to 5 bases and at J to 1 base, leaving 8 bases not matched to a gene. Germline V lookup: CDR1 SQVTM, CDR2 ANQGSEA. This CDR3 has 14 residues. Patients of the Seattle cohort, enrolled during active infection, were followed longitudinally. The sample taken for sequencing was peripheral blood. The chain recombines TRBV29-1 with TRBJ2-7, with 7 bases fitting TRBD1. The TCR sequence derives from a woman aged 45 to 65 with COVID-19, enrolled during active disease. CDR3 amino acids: CSVLRDSPSYEQYF. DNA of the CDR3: TGCAGCGTTCTTCGGGACAGCCCTTCCTACGAGCAGTACTTC.